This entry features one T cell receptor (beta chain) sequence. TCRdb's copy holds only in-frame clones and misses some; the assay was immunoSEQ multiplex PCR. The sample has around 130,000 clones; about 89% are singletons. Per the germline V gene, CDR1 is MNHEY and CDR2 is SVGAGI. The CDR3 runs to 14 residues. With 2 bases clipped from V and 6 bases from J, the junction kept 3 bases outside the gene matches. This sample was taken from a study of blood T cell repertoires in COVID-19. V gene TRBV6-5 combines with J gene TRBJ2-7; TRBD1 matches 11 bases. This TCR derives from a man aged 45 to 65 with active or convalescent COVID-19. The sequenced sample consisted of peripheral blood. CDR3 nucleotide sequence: TGTGCCAGCAGTTACAGGACAGGGGGCGGCGAGCAGTACTTC. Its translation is CASSYRTGGGEQYF.